These T cell receptor beta chains were read from a single sample in a study of T cell responses to AZD1222 COVID-19 vaccine. Clones were read by immunoSEQ multiplex PCR, and TCRdb kept only the in-frame ones, dropping some. The sample lists fewer than 90,000 clones; 70% to 90% were seen once. This sample comprised peripheral blood, obtained 28 days after the second AZD1222 dose. These receptors were collected from an adult who received the AZD1222 COVID-19 vaccine. CDR3s include the opening cysteine and the closing phenylalanine or tryptophan. A D gene is named only where the DNA matches it firmly. Clone size is not always given. Where it is, it says once, few, many or a class for expanded clones.

abundance,v_gene,len,j_gene,d_gene,CDR3nt,CDR3aa
.,TRBV7-9,16,TRBJ2-1,.,TGTGCCAGCAGCTCTTTAGAGGGGGGCTCCTACAATGAGCAGTTCTTC,CASSSLEGGSYNEQFF
.,TRBV27,15,TRBJ1-2,.,TGTGCCAGCAGAAGACTGTTGGGGGTGGTCTATGGCTACACCTTC,CASRRLLGVVYGYTF
.,TRBV12-5,12,TRBJ1-2,.,TGTGCTAGTGGCTCCTTGGGCGGTGGCTACACCTTC,CASGSLGGGYTF
.,TRBV9,15,TRBJ2-5,TRBD2,TGTGCCAGCAGCAGGATAGCGGGGGACCAAGAGACCCAGTACTTC,CASSRIAGDQETQYF
.,TRBV4-1,15,TRBJ1-5,.,TGCGCCAGCAGCCTAGTTGCCCAGTCCAATCAGCCCCAGCATTTT,CASSLVAQSNQPQHF
.,TRBV11-3,12,TRBJ2-7,.,TGTGCCAGCAGCCCCGGTTTCTACGAGCAGTACTTC,CASSPGFYEQYF
.,TRBV27,14,TRBJ2-7,.,TGTGCCAGCAGTTCATACGGGACTTCCTACGAGCAGTACTTC,CASSSYGTSYEQYF
.,TRBV27,16,TRBJ1-1,.,TGTGCCAGCAGACCATCCGAGGGTAATGTAGGAACTGAAGCTTTCTTT,CASRPSEGNVGTEAFF
few,TRBV19,14,TRBJ2-1,TRBD2,TGTGCCAGTAGTGGGCTAGCGGGGGTTAATGAGCAGTTCTTC,CASSGLAGVNEQFF
.,TRBV7-9,13,TRBJ1-2,.,TGTGCCAGCAGCTTAGAATACACCTATGGCTACACCTTC,CASSLEYTYGYTF
.,TRBV4-1,19,TRBJ1-1,.,TGCGCCAGCAGCCAATCGGTAGCGGAGGTTCGCTTTTTGAACACTGAAGCTTTCTTT,CASSQSVAEVRFLNTEAFF
.,TRBV21-1,15,TRBJ1-5,.,TGTGCCAGCAGCAAGGAAGGGGCCGAGAATCAGCCCCAGCATTTT,CASSKEGAENQPQHF
.,TRBV25-1,12,TRBJ1-1,TRBD1,TGTGCCACGGGACAGTTGAACACTGAAGCTTTCTTT,CATGQLNTEAFF
.,TRBV15,15,TRBJ2-3,.,TGTGCCACCAGCAGAGATTCGGAGCTTTCAGATACGCAGTATTTT,CATSRDSELSDTQYF
once,TRBV18,14,TRBJ1-1,.,TGTGCCAGCTCACGGACGACAGTCAACACTGAAGCTTTCTTT,CASSRTTVNTEAFF
.,TRBV11-1,16,TRBJ2-4,.,TGTGCCAGCAGCTCTACAGAAGAGGAAGCCAAAAACATTCAGTACTTC,CASSSTEEEAKNIQYF
.,TRBV3-1/TRBV3-2,17,TRBJ2-1,TRBD2,TGTGCCAGCAGCTTTAGTGAAGGACTAGCTAACCACAATGAGCAGTTCTTC,CASSFSEGLANHNEQFF
.,TRBV7-2,12,TRBJ1-2,.,TGTGCCAGCAGCTTAACCCGTTCAGGCTACACCTTC,CASSLTRSGYTF
.,TRBV12-3/TRBV12-4,13,TRBJ1-5,TRBD1,TGTGCCAGCCGGGACAGGGACAATCAGCCCCAGCATTTT,CASRDRDNQPQHF
.,TRBV4-1,14,TRBJ1-5,.,TGCGCCAGCAGCCCAGGGGTTAGCAATCAGCCCCAGCATTTT,CASSPGVSNQPQHF
.,TRBV4-3,16,TRBJ1-2,.,TGCGCCAGCAGCCAAGTTGTCGAAATAAGAGCAGGGGGCTACACCTTC,CASSQVVEIRAGGYTF
.,TRBV7-3,13,TRBJ2-7,.,TGTGCCAGCAGCTCCTCCCCGAACTACGAGCAGTACTTC,CASSSSPNYEQYF
.,TRBV24-1,15,TRBJ2-1,.,TGTGCCACCAGTGATCAGACTAGTTCTACGTATGAGCAGTTCTTC,CATSDQTSSTYEQFF
.,TRBV9,12,TRBJ2-7,.,TGTGCCAGCAGCCCCGGGGCCAACGAGCAGTACTTC,CASSPGANEQYF
.,TRBV28,15,TRBJ1-2,.,TGTGCCAGCAGTTTTCTCGACAGTTCAGATTATGGCTACACCTTC,CASSFLDSSDYGYTF
.,TRBV7-3,13,TRBJ1-1,TRBD1,TGTGCCAGCAGCTTAAAACAGGGGATTGAAGCTTTCTTT,CASSLKQGIEAFF
.,TRBV7-3,15,TRBJ2-5,.,TGTGCCAGCAGCCCGGAGGGGGGGCTTAGGGAGACCCAGTACTTC,CASSPEGGLRETQYF
once,TRBV11-2,14,TRBJ1-6,.,TGTGCCAGCAGCTTGAGGGTAATGGACTCACCCCTCCACTTT,CASSLRVMDSPLHF
.,TRBV6-5,14,TRBJ1-1,.,TGTGCCAGCTCAGTGGCAGAAATGAACACTGAAGCTTTCTTT,CASSVAEMNTEAFF
.,TRBV4-3,17,TRBJ1-4,.,TGCGCCAGCAGCCTTTCGACGGGGGGCGCAGAGGAGGGAAAACTGTTTTTT,CASSLSTGGAEEGKLFF
.,TRBV12-3/TRBV12-4,13,TRBJ1-5,.,TGTGCCAGCAGTCCCGGGACACGGGTGGCCCAGCATTTT,CASSPGTRVAQHF
once,TRBV3-1/TRBV3-2,17,TRBJ2-7,.,TGTGCCAGCAGCCAACCTTCAGGGGTGCGAGGTTCCTACGAGCAGTACTTC,CASSQPSGVRGSYEQYF
.,TRBV5-6,11,TRBJ1-1,.,TGTGCCAGCAGCCTCGACAGGGAAGCTTTCTTT,CASSLDREAFF
.,TRBV9,14,TRBJ2-7,.,TGTGCCAGCAGCGTAACAGGGGAGGCCTACGAGCAGTACTTC,CASSVTGEAYEQYF
.,TRBV7-9,13,TRBJ1-2,.,TGTGCCAGCAGCCTCGGCCAGGGCAGCGGCTACACCTTC,CASSLGQGSGYTF
.,TRBV3-1/TRBV3-2,13,TRBJ1-1,.,TGTGCCAGCAGCCTCCGAATGAACACTGAAGCTTTCTTT,CASSLRMNTEAFF
.,TRBV19,14,TRBJ1-1,TRBD1,TGTGCCAGTAGTAGGGGACAGTTAGTCGCTGAAGCTTTCTTT,CASSRGQLVAEAFF
.,TRBV6-5,13,TRBJ2-5,TRBD1,TGTGCCAGTGAACAGGGACAGGGGATGTCCCAGTACTTC,CASEQGQGMSQYF
.,TRBV4-2,18,TRBJ1-5,TRBD1,TGTGCCAGCAGCCAAGATCTTTTTCAGGGGGTTAGCAATCAGCCCCAGCATTTT,CASSQDLFQGVSNQPQHF
once,TRBV19,16,TRBJ1-1,.,TGTGCCAGTAGCGTCCTACCGGGGGCCCTGAACACTGAAGCTTTCTTT,CASSVLPGALNTEAFF
.,TRBV12-3/TRBV12-4,13,TRBJ1-2,.,TGTGCCAGCAGTTCGACTAACTCACCGGCGTACACCTTC,CASSSTNSPAYTF
.,TRBV5-1,14,TRBJ2-5,.,TGCGCCAGCAGCACCGGGTCCCCGGGAGAGACCCAGTACTTC,CASSTGSPGETQYF
.,TRBV30,16,TRBJ1-3,.,TGTGCCTGGCGACATCAGGGGACCCCCGCTGGAAACACCATATATTTT,CAWRHQGTPAGNTIYF
.,TRBV5-8,15,TRBJ1-1,TRBD1,TGTGCCAGCAGCTGGAAGGGGGCGCGAGGCACTGAAGCTTTCTTT,CASSWKGARGTEAFF
.,TRBV7-3,14,TRBJ1-1,.,TGTGCCAGCAGCGGGGCAGGGCACAACACTGAAGCTTTCTTT,CASSGAGHNTEAFF
.,TRBV11-2,12,TRBJ2-7,.,TGTGCCAGCAGCTTAGGCGGGGCCGAGCAGTACTTC,CASSLGGAEQYF
.,TRBV3-1/TRBV3-2,15,TRBJ2-2,.,TGTGCCAGCAGCCAAATATCCAGCGGCACCGGGGAGCTGTTTTTT,CASSQISSGTGELFF
.,TRBV11-2,15,TRBJ2-7,TRBD1,TGTGCCAGCAGCCCCTACAGGGGGCAGACTTTCGAGCAGTACTTC,CASSPYRGQTFEQYF
.,TRBV4-3,15,TRBJ1-3,TRBD1,TGCGCCAGCAGCCCTCGGACAGGCTCTGGAAACACCATATATTTT,CASSPRTGSGNTIYF
.,TRBV3-1/TRBV3-2,14,TRBJ1-1,.,TGTGCCAGCAGCCAATCAGGGGCTGGAACTGAAGCTTTCTTT,CASSQSGAGTEAFF
.,TRBV30,18,TRBJ1-5,.,TGTGCCTGGAGTCCGGGCCACTCAGGGAGGGCCTACAATCAGCCCCAGCATTTT,CAWSPGHSGRAYNQPQHF
.,TRBV11-1,14,TRBJ1-2,.,TGTGCCAGCGGCGGGGGCTTTGCGGGCTATGGCTACACCTTC,CASGGGFAGYGYTF
.,TRBV6-5,13,TRBJ2-5,.,TGTGCCAGCATACAACTGGGGGAAGAGACCCAGTACTTC,CASIQLGEETQYF
.,TRBV7-3,15,TRBJ1-1,TRBD1,TGTGCCAGCAGCTTATCGGGACAGGGACCTATTGAAGCTTTCTTT,CASSLSGQGPIEAFF
.,TRBV9,13,TRBJ1-1,.,TGTGCCAGCAGCGTAGCGGAGAACACTGAAGCTTTCTTT,CASSVAENTEAFF